This T cell receptor (beta chain) emerged from a study of T cells in Graves' hyperthyroidism and ophthalmopathy. The germline gives CDR1 DFQATT, CDR2 SNEGSKA (reference sequence). Trimming stripped 1 base from V and 8 bases from J, with 17 bases between. The CDR3 is made up of 14 amino acids. Authors of the study amplified TCR beta CDR3 regions from RNA transcripts. HTBI primers were the set used in a first-round RT-PCR of the TCR CDR3. TCRdb reanalysed the multiplex PCR reads using MiXCR and keeps one entry per CDR3 protein. The sample lists hundreds of thousands of distinct CDR3 sequences, approximately 14% occurring once. General observations from the study: Ophthalmopathy prediction by the model preceded onset by a median roughly 6 months.

PBMCs were sourced from around 10 ml fresh peripheral blood. Many counts were recorded for this clonotype. Its specificity is not known. The receptor was derived from a woman younger than 30 with Graves' hyperthyroidism. The chain employs TRBV20-1 and TRBJ2-5; D is unresolved. The source material was blood. The CDR3 reads CSARGPTLKSTQYF. DNA of the CDR3: TGCAGTGCTAGAGGGCCAACTTTAAAGTCCACCCAGTACTTC.